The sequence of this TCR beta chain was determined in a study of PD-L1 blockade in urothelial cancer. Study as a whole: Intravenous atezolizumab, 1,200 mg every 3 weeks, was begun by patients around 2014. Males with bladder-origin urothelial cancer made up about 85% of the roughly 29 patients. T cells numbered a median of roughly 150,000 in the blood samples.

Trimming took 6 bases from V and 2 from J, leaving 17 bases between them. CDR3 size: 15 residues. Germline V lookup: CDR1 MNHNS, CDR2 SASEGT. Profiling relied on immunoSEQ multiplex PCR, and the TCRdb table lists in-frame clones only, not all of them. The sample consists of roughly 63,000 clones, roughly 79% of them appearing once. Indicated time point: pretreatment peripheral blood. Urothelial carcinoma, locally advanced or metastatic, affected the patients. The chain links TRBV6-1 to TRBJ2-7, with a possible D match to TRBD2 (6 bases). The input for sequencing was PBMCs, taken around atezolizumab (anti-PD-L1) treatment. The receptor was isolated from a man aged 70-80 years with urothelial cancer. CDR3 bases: TGTGCCAGCAGGAGGACCCCGGGAGCCGCCTACGAGCAGTACTTC. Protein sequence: CASRRTPGAAYEQYF.